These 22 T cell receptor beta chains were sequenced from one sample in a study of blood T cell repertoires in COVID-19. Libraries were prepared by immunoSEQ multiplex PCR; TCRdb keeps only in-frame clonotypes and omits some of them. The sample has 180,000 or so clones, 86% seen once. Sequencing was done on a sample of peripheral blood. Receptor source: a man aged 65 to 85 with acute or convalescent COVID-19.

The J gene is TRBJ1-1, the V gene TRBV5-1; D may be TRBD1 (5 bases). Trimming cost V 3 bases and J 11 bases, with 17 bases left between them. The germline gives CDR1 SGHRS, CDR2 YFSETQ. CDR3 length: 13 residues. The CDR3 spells CASSYLGEDGAFF. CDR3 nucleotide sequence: TGCGCCAGCAGCTACCTAGGGGAAGACGGGGCTTTCTTT.

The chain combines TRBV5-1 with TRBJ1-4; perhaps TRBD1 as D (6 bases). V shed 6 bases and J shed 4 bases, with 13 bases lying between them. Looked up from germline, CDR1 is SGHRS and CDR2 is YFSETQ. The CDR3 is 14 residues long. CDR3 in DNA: TGCGCCAGCACAGCGGGGGCCTTTAATGAAAAACTGTTTTTT. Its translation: CASTAGAFNEKLFF.

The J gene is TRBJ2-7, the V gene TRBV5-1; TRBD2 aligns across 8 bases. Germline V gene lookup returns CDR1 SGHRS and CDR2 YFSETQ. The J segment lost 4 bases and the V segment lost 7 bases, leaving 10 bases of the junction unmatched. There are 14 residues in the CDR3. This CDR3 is CASSLAGGLYEQYF. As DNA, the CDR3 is TGCGCCAGCTCCCTGGCGGGAGGTCTTTACGAGCAGTACTTC.

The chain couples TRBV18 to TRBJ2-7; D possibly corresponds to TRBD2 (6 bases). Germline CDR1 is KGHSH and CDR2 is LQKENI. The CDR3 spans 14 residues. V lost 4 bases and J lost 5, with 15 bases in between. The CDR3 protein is CASSQAGEEDEQYF. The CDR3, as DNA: TGTGCCAGCTCACAAGCGGGCGAGGAGGACGAGCAGTACTTC.

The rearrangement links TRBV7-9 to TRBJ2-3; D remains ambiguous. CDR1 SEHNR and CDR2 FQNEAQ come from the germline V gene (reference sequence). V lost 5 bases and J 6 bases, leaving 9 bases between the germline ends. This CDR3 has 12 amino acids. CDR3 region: CASSVWSDTQYF. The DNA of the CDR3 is TGTGCCAGCAGCGTGTGGAGTGATACGCAGTATTTT. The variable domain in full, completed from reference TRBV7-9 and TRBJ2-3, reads DTGVSQNPRHKITKRGQNVTFRCDPISEHNRLYWYRQTLGQGPEFLTYFQNEAQLEKSRLLSDRFSAERPKGSFSTLEIQRTEQGDSAMYLCASSVWSDTQYFGPGTRLTVL.

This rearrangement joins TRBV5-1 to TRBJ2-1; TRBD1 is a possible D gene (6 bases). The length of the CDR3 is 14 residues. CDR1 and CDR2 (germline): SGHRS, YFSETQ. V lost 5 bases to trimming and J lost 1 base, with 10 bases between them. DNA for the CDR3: TGCGCCAGCAGTCGGGACACTTCCTACAATGAGCAGTTCTTC. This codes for CASSRDTSYNEQFF. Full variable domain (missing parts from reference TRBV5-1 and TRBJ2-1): KAGVTQTPRYLIKTRGQQVTLSCSPISGHRSVSWYQQTPGQGLQFLFEYFSETQRNKGNFPGRFSGRQFSNSRSEMNVSTLELGDSALYLCASSRDTSYNEQFFGPGTRLTVL.

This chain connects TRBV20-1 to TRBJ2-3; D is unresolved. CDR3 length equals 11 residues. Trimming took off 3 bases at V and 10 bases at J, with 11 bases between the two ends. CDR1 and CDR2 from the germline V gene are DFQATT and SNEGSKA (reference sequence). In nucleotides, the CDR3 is TGCAGTGCTAGGGATTGGGCCGCGCAGTATTTT. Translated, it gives CSARDWAAQYF.

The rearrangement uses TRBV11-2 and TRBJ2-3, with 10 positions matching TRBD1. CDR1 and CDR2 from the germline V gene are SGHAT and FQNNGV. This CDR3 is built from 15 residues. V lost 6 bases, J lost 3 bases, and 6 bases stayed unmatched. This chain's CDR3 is CASSIGTGDTDTQYF. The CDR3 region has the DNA TGTGCCAGCAGTATTGGGACAGGGGATACAGATACGCAGTATTTT.

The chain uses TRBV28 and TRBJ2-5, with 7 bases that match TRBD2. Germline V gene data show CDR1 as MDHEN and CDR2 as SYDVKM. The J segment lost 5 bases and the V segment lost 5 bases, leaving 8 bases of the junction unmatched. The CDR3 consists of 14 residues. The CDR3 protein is CASSGREFRETQYF. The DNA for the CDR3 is TGTGCCAGCAGTGGGAGGGAATTTCGGGAGACCCAGTACTTC.

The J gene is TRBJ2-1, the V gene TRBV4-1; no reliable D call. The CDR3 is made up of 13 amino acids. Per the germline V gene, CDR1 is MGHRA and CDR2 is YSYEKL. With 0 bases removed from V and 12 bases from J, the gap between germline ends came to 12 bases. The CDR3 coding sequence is TGCGCCAGCAGCCAAGATCTGTTTTCGGGGCAGTTCTTC. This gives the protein CASSQDLFSGQFF.

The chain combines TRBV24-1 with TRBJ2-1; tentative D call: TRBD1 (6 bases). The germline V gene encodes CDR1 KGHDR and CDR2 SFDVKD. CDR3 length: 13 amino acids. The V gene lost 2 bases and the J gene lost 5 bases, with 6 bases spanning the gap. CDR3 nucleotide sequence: TGTGCCACCAGTGATTACAGGGACAATGAGCAGTTCTTC. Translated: CATSDYRDNEQFF.

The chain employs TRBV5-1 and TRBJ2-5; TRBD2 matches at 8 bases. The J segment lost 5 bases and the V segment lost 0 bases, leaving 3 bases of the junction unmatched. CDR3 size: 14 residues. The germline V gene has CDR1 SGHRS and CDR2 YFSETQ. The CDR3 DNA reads TGCGCCAGCAGCTTGGCGGGGGGGCCTGAGACCCAGTACTTC. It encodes CASSLAGGPETQYF.

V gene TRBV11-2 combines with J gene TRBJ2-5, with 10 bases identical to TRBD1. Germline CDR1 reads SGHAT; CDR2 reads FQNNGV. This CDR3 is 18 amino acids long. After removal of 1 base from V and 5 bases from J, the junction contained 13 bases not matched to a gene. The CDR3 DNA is TGTGCCAGCAGCTTAGCGGGACAGGGGATGGGCTTCCAGGAGACCCAGTACTTC. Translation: CASSLAGQGMGFQETQYF. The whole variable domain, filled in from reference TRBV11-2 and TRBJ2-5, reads EAGVAQSPRYKIIEKRQSVAFWCNPISGHATLYWYQQILGQGPKLLIQFQNNGVVDDSQLPKDRFSAERLKGVDSTLKIQPAKLEDSAVYLCASSLAGQGMGFQETQYFGPGTRLLVL.

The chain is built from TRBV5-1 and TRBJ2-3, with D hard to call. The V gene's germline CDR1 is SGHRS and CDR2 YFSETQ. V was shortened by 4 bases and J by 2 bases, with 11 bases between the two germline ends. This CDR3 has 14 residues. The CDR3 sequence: CASSPQAITDTQYF. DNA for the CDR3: TGCGCCAGCAGCCCTCAAGCGATCACAGATACGCAGTATTTT.

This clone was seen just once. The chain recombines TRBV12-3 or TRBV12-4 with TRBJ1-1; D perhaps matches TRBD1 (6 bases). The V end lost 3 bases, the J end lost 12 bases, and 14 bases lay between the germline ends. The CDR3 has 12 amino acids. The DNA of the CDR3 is TGTGCCAGCAGTTTCTATCAGGGGCCAACTTTCTTT. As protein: CASSFYQGPTFF.

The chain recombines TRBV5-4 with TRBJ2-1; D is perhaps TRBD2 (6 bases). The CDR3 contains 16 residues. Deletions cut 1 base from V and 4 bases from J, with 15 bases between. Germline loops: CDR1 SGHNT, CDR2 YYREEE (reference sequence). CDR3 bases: TGTGCCAGCAGCTTGATGGGGGGTAGCGCTTACAATGAGCAGTTCTTC. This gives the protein CASSLMGGSAYNEQFF.

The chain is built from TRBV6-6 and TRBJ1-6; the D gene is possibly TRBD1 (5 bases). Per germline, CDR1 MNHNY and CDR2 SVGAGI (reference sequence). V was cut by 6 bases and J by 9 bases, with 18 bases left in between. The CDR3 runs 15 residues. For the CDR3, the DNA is TGTGCCAGCAGGATAACAGGACCGGGTGGTTCACCCCTCCACTTT. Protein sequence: CASRITGPGGSPLHF.

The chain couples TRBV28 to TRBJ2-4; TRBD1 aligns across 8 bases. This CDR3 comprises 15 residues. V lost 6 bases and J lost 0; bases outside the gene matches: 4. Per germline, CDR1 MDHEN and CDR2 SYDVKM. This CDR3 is CASSPGGAAKNIQYF. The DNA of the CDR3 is TGTGCCAGCAGCCCAGGGGGCGCAGCCAAAAACATTCAGTACTTC. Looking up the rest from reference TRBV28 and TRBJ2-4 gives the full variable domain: DVKVTQSSRYLVKRTGEKVFLECVQDMDHENMFWYRQDPGLGLRLIYFSYDVKMKEKGDIPEGYSVSREKKERFSLILESASTNQTSMYLCASSPGGAAKNIQYFGAGTRLSVL.

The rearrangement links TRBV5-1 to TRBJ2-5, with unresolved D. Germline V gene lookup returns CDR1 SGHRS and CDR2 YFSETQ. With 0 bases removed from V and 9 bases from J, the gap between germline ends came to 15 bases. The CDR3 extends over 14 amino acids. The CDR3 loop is CASSLVRALPAQYF. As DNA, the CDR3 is TGCGCCAGCAGCTTGGTCCGCGCGCTCCCGGCCCAGTACTTC.

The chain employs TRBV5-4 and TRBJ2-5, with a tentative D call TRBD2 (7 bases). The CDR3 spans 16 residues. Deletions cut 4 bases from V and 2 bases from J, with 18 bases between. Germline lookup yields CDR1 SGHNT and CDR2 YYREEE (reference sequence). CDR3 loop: CASSPLGGRTQETQYF. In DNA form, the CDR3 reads TGTGCCAGCAGCCCGCTCGGGGGGCGGACACAAGAGACCCAGTACTTC.

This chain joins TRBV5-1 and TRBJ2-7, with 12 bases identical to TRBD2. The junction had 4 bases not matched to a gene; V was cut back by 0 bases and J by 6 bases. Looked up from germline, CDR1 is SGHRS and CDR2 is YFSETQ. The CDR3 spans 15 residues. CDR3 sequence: CASSLGTSGEGEQYF. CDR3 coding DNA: TGCGCCAGCAGCTTGGGGACTAGCGGGGAGGGCGAGCAGTACTTC.

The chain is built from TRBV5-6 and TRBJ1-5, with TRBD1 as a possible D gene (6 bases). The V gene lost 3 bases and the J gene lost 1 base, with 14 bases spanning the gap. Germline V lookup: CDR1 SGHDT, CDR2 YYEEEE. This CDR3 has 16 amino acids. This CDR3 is CASSWGGRGSNQPQHF. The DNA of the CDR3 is TGTGCCAGCAGCTGGGGGGGCCGAGGGAGCAATCAGCCCCAGCATTTT. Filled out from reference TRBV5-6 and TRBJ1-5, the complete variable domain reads DAGVTQSPTHLIKTRGQQVTLRCSPKSGHDTVSWYQQALGQGPQFIFQYYEEEERQRGNFPDRFSGHQFPNYSSELNVNALLLGDSALYLCASSWGGRGSNQPQHFGDGTRLSIL.